This TCR beta chain emerged from a study of regulatory T cells in long-lasting Graves disease. Points from the study as a whole: Possibly, accuracy suffered from the small sample size. Persistent patients shared 2,500 to 3,000 public clonotypes among themselves. Newly diagnosed patients shared fewer, at more than 850.

As to time point: persistent/refractory GD, antithyroid drugs over 5 years with positive TRAb. PBMC RNA was the source of the TCR library. Peripheral blood, about 8.8 milliliters of it, was drawn into EDTA tubes. This clonotype was detected ten times or more. Its matching antigen is unknown. To make TCR beta libraries, researchers used iRepertoire HTBI primers and Arm-PCR of CDR3 regions. As processed by the authors: Spanning all samples, the identified segments comprised approximately 57 TRBV and over 13 TRBJ. Each CDR3 protein is one row after TCRdb ran MiXCR on the multiplex PCR reads. The V and J calls follow TCRdb's processing rather than the paper's. This sample has almost 350,000 distinct CDR3 sequences; around a fifth occur once, and the top ten carry about 29%. This CDR3 comprises 13 residues. Losses at the gene ends were 2 bases for V and 9 bases for J; bases not matched to a gene: 6. Germline V CDR1 and CDR2: MNHEY, SVGAGI.

The chain links TRBV6-5 to TRBJ2-5; 7 positions match TRBD2. The sequencing here drew on peripheral blood mononuclear cells (PBMCs), taken when the disease was refractory, from a patient treated with antithyroid drugs. The TCR was taken from a female donor with Graves disease. In DNA form, the CDR3 reads TGTGCCAGCAGTTACGAATCCCGGGGGGCCCAGTACTTC. This translates into CASSYESRGAQYF.